What follows are 26 T cell receptor beta chains derived from one specimen sequenced in a study of shared clonotypes between healthy human individuals. Assay: immunoSEQ multiplex PCR; the TCRdb copy retains only in-frame clones and omits some. Here the sample spans under 200,000 clones, just under 95% being singletons. The source material was naive CD4+ T cells sorted from blood. Stated subset: CD45RA+ positively selected. These receptors came from a woman in her 30s in good health.

The rearrangement uses TRBV7-3 and TRBJ1-1; weak D call: TRBD1 (6 bases). The ends were cut back, 5 bases at V and 1 base at J, with 17 bases in the middle. Germline V gives CDR1 SGHTA, CDR2 FQGTGA. The CDR3 loop spans 16 amino acids. The CDR3 region has the DNA TGTGCCAGCAGCATCAACCCGAGGGGGGCGAACACTGAAGCTTTCTTT. It is translated as CASSINPRGANTEAFF.

The rearrangement joins TRBV5-4 to TRBJ1-1, with no clear D. Germline loops: CDR1 SGHNT, CDR2 YYREEE (reference sequence). This CDR3 contains 15 residues. Trimming cost V 1 base and J 1 base, with 11 bases left between them. CDR3 in DNA: TGTGCCAGCAGCTTGCACCCGACGCGGAACACTGAAGCTTTCTTT. This gives the protein CASSLHPTRNTEAFF.

The chain recombines TRBV5-6 with TRBJ2-5; D call uncertain. V lost 2 bases, J lost 5 bases, and 4 bases lay in between. The length of the CDR3 is 11 residues. CDR1 is SGHDT, CDR2 YYEEEE, per germline. The CDR3 loop reads CASSFRETQYF. CDR3 nucleotides: TGTGCCAGCAGCTTCCGGGAGACCCAGTACTTC.

The chain employs TRBV18 and TRBJ2-7, with 9 nucleotides matching TRBD1. The CDR3 consists of 14 residues. In germline, CDR1 is KGHSH, CDR2 LQKENI. After removal of 3 bases from V and 4 bases from J, the junction contained 4 bases not matched to a gene. For the CDR3, the DNA is TGTGCCAGCTCACCGGACAGGGGTTGGTACGAGCAGTACTTC. It translates to CASSPDRGWYEQYF.

The chain has TRBV6-6 and TRBJ1-4, with D tentatively TRBD1 (6 bases). This CDR3 has 14 residues. V was clipped by 6 bases and J by 8 bases, with 16 bases between them. Per germline, CDR1 MNHNY and CDR2 SVGAGI (reference sequence). CDR3 sequence (DNA): TGTGCCAGCAGCGATTACAGGGAACAGGAAAAACTGTTTTTT. It translates to CASSDYREQEKLFF.

The chain combines TRBV28 with TRBJ2-5, with 9 bases matching TRBD1. The end of the DNA is better explained by TRBJ2-7, so the J call may be wrong. The CDR3 runs to 14 residues. Germline loops: CDR1 MDHEN, CDR2 SYDVKM. The CDR3 loop reads CASRRTGDPYEQYF. CDR3 coding DNA: TGTGCCAGCAGAAGGACAGGGGACCCCTACGAGCAGTACTTC.

This clone has a handful of counts. The chain joins TRBV28 to TRBJ2-7; D is ambiguous. Germline-derived CDR1 and CDR2 are MDHEN and SYDVKM. The CDR3 is 12 residues long. The V gene lost 8 bases and the J gene lost 5 bases, with 13 bases spanning the gap. In DNA, the CDR3 is TGTGCCAGCTCTGCCCAACTTCACGAGCAGTACTTC. Translation: CASSAQLHEQYF.

The genes are TRBV28 and TRBJ2-5; D is perhaps TRBD2 (7 bases). With the DNA end fitting TRBJ2-7 better, the J assignment may be wrong. Germline values: CDR1 MDHEN, CDR2 SYDVKM. The CDR3 covers 16 residues. The CDR3 bases are TGTGCCAGCAGTTTATCCTCGGGGGGCGGCTCCTACGAGCAGTACTTC. Encoded protein: CASSLSSGGGSYEQYF.

The chain couples TRBV4-1 to TRBJ2-7; D tentatively reads TRBD1 or TRBD2 (5 bases each). With 0 bases removed from V and 0 bases from J, the gap between germline ends came to 15 bases. CDR1 and CDR2 from the germline V gene are MGHRA and YSYEKL. The CDR3 has 17 residues. CDR3 residues: CASSQDVGVLLSYEQYF. The CDR3 DNA is TGCGCCAGCAGCCAAGATGTGGGGGTTCTCCTCTCCTACGAGCAGTACTTC.

The CDR3: CAISEQGRTDTQYF. For the CDR3, the DNA is TGTGCCATCAGTGAACAGGGGCGCACAGATACGCAGTATTTT. The chain has TRBV10-3 and TRBJ2-3; TRBD1 matches 7 bases. The length of the CDR3 is 14 residues. V was clipped by 3 bases and J by 1 base; unmatched bases: 1. The germline gives CDR1 ENHRY, CDR2 SYGVKD.

The J gene is TRBJ1-4, the V gene TRBV25-1; tentative D call: TRBD1 (5 bases). The CDR3 extends over 15 amino acids. Trimming stripped 8 bases from V and 4 bases from J, with 17 bases between. Germline V CDR1 and CDR2: MGHDK, SYGVNS. CDR3 region: CASRHHGGINEKLFF. CDR3 in DNA: TGTGCCAGCCGCCACCACGGGGGGATTAATGAAAAACTGTTTTTT.

This clone was counted between two and nine times. J is TRBJ1-2 and V is TRBV28; D ambiguous. The CDR3 has 14 amino acids. The V gene's germline CDR1 is MDHEN and CDR2 SYDVKM. V lost 3 bases and J lost 8, with 16 bases in between. CDR3 nucleotides: TGTGCCAGCAGTTTGCCAGCCCCAATGTGGGGCTACACCTTC. Protein sequence: CASSLPAPMWGYTF.

The V gene is TRBV5-4, the J gene TRBJ1-2; 7 nucleotides line up with TRBD1. The germline CDR1 and CDR2 sequences are SGHNT and YYREEE (reference sequence). The CDR3 sequence is 15 residues long. Losses at the gene ends were 2 bases for V and 4 bases for J; bases not matched to a gene: 8. The CDR3 protein is CASSFRPGQTYGYTF. CDR3 in DNA: TGTGCCAGCAGCTTCAGACCGGGACAGACCTATGGCTACACCTTC.

This chain links TRBV18 with TRBJ2-6, with D tentatively TRBD1 or TRBD2 (6 bases each). Germline loops: CDR1 KGHSH, CDR2 LQKENI. Trimming left V 3 bases short and J 4 bases short, with 25 bases between. The CDR3 contains 20 residues. CDR3 in amino acids: CASSPISSDSGSSGANVLTF. CDR3 DNA: TGTGCCAGCTCACCCATTTCATCGGACAGCGGGTCCTCCGGGGCCAACGTCCTGACTTTC. The full variable domain, in which reference TRBV18 and TRBJ2-6 provide the parts outside the CDR3, is NAGVMQNPRHLVRRRGQEARLRCSPMKGHSHVYWYRQLPEEGLKFMVYLQKENIIDESGMPKERFSAEFPKEGPSILRIQQVVRGDSAAYFCASSPISSDSGSSGANVLTFGAGSRLTVL.

The rearrangement joins TRBV28 to TRBJ2-7, with 14 bases aligning to TRBD2. The CDR3 is 15 residues long. CDR1 is MDHEN and CDR2 is SYDVKM in the germline V gene. Trimming removed 6 bases from V and 3 bases from J; junction bases left unmatched: 4. The CDR3 nucleotides are TGTGCCAGCAGGCGACTAGCGGGAGGGATCTACGAGCAGTACTTC. Amino acids: CASRRLAGGIYEQYF.

The chain couples TRBV5-1 to TRBJ2-7, with D maybe TRBD2 (6 bases). This CDR3 is built from 14 residues. Between the trimmed V and J ends, which lost 4 bases and 4 bases, there was a span of 15 bases. Germline loops: CDR1 SGHRS, CDR2 YFSETQ. The DNA of the CDR3 is TGCGCCAGCAGCGTCGGCCCGGGGGATTACGAGCAGTACTTC. It yields the protein CASSVGPGDYEQYF. The full variable domain, in which reference TRBV5-1 and TRBJ2-7 provide the parts outside the CDR3, is KAGVTQTPRYLIKTRGQQVTLSCSPISGHRSVSWYQQTPGQGLQFLFEYFSETQRNKGNFPGRFSGRQFSNSRSEMNVSTLELGDSALYLCASSVGPGDYEQYFGPGTRLTVT.

This rearrangement joins TRBV10-1 to TRBJ2-5; D possibly corresponds to TRBD2 (5 bases). Germline CDR1 reads WNHNN; CDR2 reads SYGVQD (reference sequence). The CDR3 length is 14 residues. The V and J ends lost 2 bases and 3 bases respectively, with 10 bases between them. This chain's CDR3 is CASSEEGSEETQYF. CDR3 DNA sequence: TGCGCCAGCAGTGAGGAGGGATCGGAAGAGACCCAGTACTTC.

The rearrangement links TRBV28 to TRBJ2-1; 7 positions match TRBD2. From germline, CDR1 is MDHEN and CDR2 SYDVKM. This CDR3 is built from 14 residues. V lost 8 bases, J lost 2 bases, and 6 bases stayed unmatched. The CDR3 here is CASRGGQAYNEQFF. The CDR3 coding sequence is TGTGCCAGCCGGGGAGGGCAGGCCTACAATGAGCAGTTCTTC.

The CDR3, as DNA: TGTGCCAGCAGTCCCGCAGGACAGGGAGGGGAGACCCAGTACTTC. Translating gives CASSPAGQGGETQYF. The chain couples TRBV28 to TRBJ2-5, with a possible D match to TRBD1 (8 bases). V lost 5 bases to trimming and J lost 5 bases, with 18 bases between them. This CDR3 has 15 amino acids. Germline assignment: CDR1 MDHEN and CDR2 SYDVKM.

In its sample, this clone was seen once. This rearrangement joins TRBV18 to TRBJ1-1; 9 nucleotides align to TRBD1. The germline V gene has CDR1 KGHSH and CDR2 LQKENI. V shed 3 bases, J shed 3 bases, and the junction held 2 bases outside the gene matches. The CDR3 is 14 amino acids. CDR3 sequence (DNA): TGTGCCAGCTCACCCCGGACAGGGGACACTGAAGCTTTCTTT. It yields the protein CASSPRTGDTEAFF.

This chain connects TRBV6-5 to TRBJ2-7, with unresolved D. Germline CDR1 and CDR2: MNHEY and SVGAGI. The CDR3 loop spans 13 amino acids. V shed 3 bases and J shed 4 bases, with 10 bases lying between them. This CDR3 is CASSYLDGYEQYF. The CDR3 region has the DNA TGTGCCAGCAGTTATTTGGATGGATACGAGCAGTACTTC.

The chain uses TRBV19 and TRBJ2-2, with D maybe TRBD1 (5 bases). This CDR3 contains 12 residues. V shed 5 bases and J shed 6 bases, with 7 bases lying between them. Germline lookup yields CDR1 LNHDA and CDR2 SQIVND (reference sequence). In nucleotides, the CDR3 is TGTGCCAGTAGTTTGGGGCCCGGGGAGCTGTTTTTT. It codes for CASSLGPGELFF. The full variable domain, with the rest looked up from reference TRBV19 and TRBJ2-2, is DGGITQSPKYLFRKEGQNVTLSCEQNLNHDAMYWYRQDPGQGLRLIYYSQIVNDFQKGDIAEGYSVSREKKESFPLTVTSAQKNPTAFYLCASSLGPGELFFGEGSRLTVL.

The chain combines TRBV5-4 with TRBJ2-7; D may be TRBD2 (6 bases). This CDR3 spans 16 amino acids. Per germline, CDR1 SGHNT and CDR2 YYREEE (reference sequence). V lost 0 bases and J 6 bases, leaving 19 bases between the germline ends. The chain's CDR3 is CASSLVGGTARGEQYF. CDR3 nucleotide sequence: TGTGCCAGCAGCTTGGTGGGCGGGACCGCCCGTGGCGAGCAGTACTTC. The full variable domain, with the rest looked up from reference TRBV5-4 and TRBJ2-7, is ETGVTQSPTHLIKTRGQQVTLRCSSQSGHNTVSWYQQALGQGPQFIFQYYREEENGRGNFPPRFSGLQFPNYSSELNVNALELDDSALYLCASSLVGGTARGEQYFGPGTRLTVT.

The gene calls are TRBV6-1 and TRBJ1-5; no reliable D call. The CDR3 covers 13 residues. The germline gives CDR1 MNHNS, CDR2 SASEGT. V was pared by 7 bases and J by 5 bases, with 12 bases between. The CDR3 protein is CASTVEEYQPQHF. The CDR3, as DNA: TGTGCCAGCACCGTAGAGGAGTATCAGCCCCAGCATTTT.

This chain uses TRBV5-8 with TRBJ2-7; 9 bases map to TRBD1. Germline assignment: CDR1 SGHTS and CDR2 YDEGEE. With V trimmed by 4 bases and J by 0 bases, 11 bases remained unmatched. This CDR3 has 17 amino acids. CDR3 coding DNA: TGTGCCAGCAGCAGCGACCGGGACAGGGCCATCTCCTACGAGCAGTACTTC. Its protein is CASSSDRDRAISYEQYF.

The rearrangement joins TRBV5-1 to TRBJ2-1, with 13 positions matching TRBD2. The CDR3 totals 14 residues. The V gene's germline CDR1 is SGHRS and CDR2 YFSETQ. After removal of 1 base from V and 14 bases from J, the junction contained 6 bases not matched to a gene. DNA of the CDR3: TGCGCCAGCAGCTTGAGCGGACTAGCGGGAGATAAGTTCTTC. This codes for CASSLSGLAGDKFF.